These T cell receptor beta chains were read from a single sample in a study of T cell repertoires in cytomegalovirus infection. No antigen has been identified for these receptors. TCRdb redid the calling of the reads with MiXCR, one entry per CDR3 protein. This table holds some 920,000 distinct CDR3 sequences, 25% to 40% found once. Sample: cultured CD8+ T cells from PBMCs, taken from culture after CMV antigen stimulation. The receptors were sampled from a human donor in good health (CMV status not recorded). Some clones in this sample may be carry-over from other donors' samples. Both conserved end residues are part of each CDR3. D genes are given only for firm matches. Clone size is stated in some rows and not others, as once, few, many or a class when expanded.

v_gene	abundance	j_gene	d_gene	CDR3aa	CDR3nt
TRBV4-1	-	TRBJ1-1	-	CASSQDSGEGTNTEAFF	TGCGCCAGCAGCCAAGACTCCGGGGAAGGGACAAACACTGAAGCTTTCTTT
TRBV2	few	TRBJ2-7	-	CASSGRFYEQYF	TGTGCCAGCAGTGGGCGGTTCTACGAGCAGTACTTC
TRBV6-6	-	TRBJ1-2	-	CASSYSLVRTALYGYTF	TGTGCCAGCAGTTACTCACTGGTCCGGACAGCCCTTTATGGCTACACCTTC
TRBV18	few	TRBJ2-5	-	CASSPRHLDQETQYF	TGTGCCAGCTCACCACGGCACTTAGATCAAGAGACCCAGTACTTC
TRBV7-9	-	TRBJ2-1	TRBD2	CASSFRLAQYNEQFF	TGTGCCAGCAGCTTCAGACTAGCGCAGTACAATGAGCAGTTCTTC
TRBV7-9	-	TRBJ1-1	-	CASSSSDRSNTEAFF	TGTGCCAGCAGCTCATCCGACAGGTCGAACACTGAAGCTTTCTTT
TRBV27	few	TRBJ1-5	-	CASSLRQGYQPQHF	TGTGCCAGCAGTTTACGGCAGGGATATCAGCCCCAGCATTTT
TRBV5-6	few	TRBJ1-2	-	CASSLVPGIYGYTF	TGTGCCAGCAGCTTGGTTCCGGGCATCTATGGCTACACCTTC
TRBV7-8	-	TRBJ2-5	-	CASSPQGRQETQYF	TGTGCCAGCAGCCCTCAGGGACGCCAAGAGACCCAGTACTTC
TRBV5-5	few	TRBJ2-2	-	CASSLELPSHGELFF	TGTGCCAGCAGCTTGGAACTTCCCTCTCACGGGGAGCTGTTTTTT
TRBV10-1	-	TRBJ2-3	-	CASSGSGADTQYF	TGCGCCAGCAGTGGTTCGGGGGCAGATACGCAGTATTTT
TRBV6-4	-	TRBJ2-6	TRBD1	CASSEKGQVLSGANVLTF	TGTGCCAGCAGTGAAAAGGGACAGGTACTCTCTGGGGCCAACGTCCTGACTTTC
TRBV15	-	TRBJ1-4	-	CATSRDRQPNEKLFF	TGTGCCACCAGCAGAGACAGACAGCCTAATGAAAAACTGTTTTTT
TRBV5-6	few	TRBJ2-2	TRBD1	CASSWPAGGLTGELFF	TGTGCCAGCAGCTGGCCGGCAGGGGGATTGACCGGGGAGCTGTTTTTT
TRBV27	-	TRBJ1-1	-	CASKHGGTEAFF	TGTGCCAGCAAACACGGGGGCACTGAAGCTTTCTTT
TRBV6-2/TRBV6-3	many	TRBJ1-1	-	CASSYGPGGFNTEAFF	TGTGCCAGCAGTTATGGTCCGGGGGGATTTAACACTGAAGCTTTCTTT
TRBV12-5	-	TRBJ1-1	TRBD1	CASGFSADRGLDTEAFF	TGTGCTAGTGGTTTCTCCGCAGACAGGGGTCTGGACACTGAAGCTTTCTTT
TRBV7-6	-	TRBJ2-3	TRBD1	CASTGTGGDRESTDTQYF	TGTGCTAGTACCGGGACAGGGGGCGATAGGGAAAGCACAGATACGCAGTATTTT
TRBV2	-	TRBJ2-7	TRBD1	CASGTGVSYEQYF	TGTGCCAGCGGGACAGGGGTCTCCTACGAGCAGTACTTC
TRBV6-5	few	TRBJ2-5	-	CASSYPRDNGGETQYF	TGTGCCAGCAGTTACCCGCGGGATAACGGAGGAGAGACCCAGTACTTC
TRBV12-3/TRBV12-4	few	TRBJ2-1	TRBD1	CASRATGQGLHEQFF	TGTGCCAGCAGAGCCACCGGACAGGGCTTGCATGAGCAGTTCTTC
TRBV19	-	TRBJ1-1	TRBD1	CASSLHRDRGLGTEAFF	TGTGCCAGTAGCCTACACCGGGACAGGGGGCTAGGGACTGAAGCTTTCTTT
TRBV7-9	-	TRBJ1-1	-	CASSTTEGAFVEAFF	TGTGCCAGCAGCACAACAGAGGGAGCATTTGTGGAAGCTTTCTTT
TRBV28	-	TRBJ2-1	TRBD1	CASSSTGKSYNEQFF	TGTGCCAGCAGCTCGACAGGGAAATCCTACAATGAGCAGTTCTTC